This is a list of T cell receptor beta chains from one sample in a study of glioma-infiltrating T cells after dendritic cell vaccination. Libraries were prepared by immunoSEQ multiplex PCR; TCRdb keeps only in-frame clonotypes and omits some of them. This sample has some 70,000 clones, with about four fifths found just once. Here the sequenced sample was blood, taken before dendritic cell vaccination. The receptors come from a human donor with glioblastoma. The CDR3 runs from the conserved cysteine through the conserved F or W. The D gene is left open where the match is weak. The size field is filled for only some rows; it gives once, few, many or a size class.

>.|TRBV29-1|.|TRBJ1-2
TGCAGCGTTGGACAGGATAGATCCGGCTACACCTTC
CSVGQDRSGYTF
>few|TRBV7-6|TRBD2|TRBJ2-1
TGTGCCAGCAGCTTGTCTGTCGGGGGGGTCAAGTTTGGTAATGAGCAGTTCTTC
CASSLSVGGVKFGNEQFF
>.|TRBV30|TRBD1|TRBJ2-5
TGTGCCTGGAGTGTGGGACAGAGTGGGGAGACCCAGTACTTC
CAWSVGQSGETQYF
>.|TRBV6-5|TRBD1|TRBJ2-7
TGTGCCAGCAGTACCAAGACAGGGGGCGCGGGCGAGCAGTACTTC
CASSTKTGGAGEQYF
>.|TRBV6-1|.|TRBJ1-2
TGTGCCAGCAGTGAAGGTTTTGGAGGGGCTTCCTATGGCTACACCTTC
CASSEGFGGASYGYTF
>.|TRBV29-1|.|TRBJ1-2
TGCAGCGTTAGCGCAGGGTTAGACTATGGCTACACCTTC
CSVSAGLDYGYTF
>few|TRBV6-1|TRBD1|TRBJ2-7
TGTGCCAGCAGTGTTAGGACAGGGTACGAGCAGTACTTC
CASSVRTGYEQYF
>.|TRBV5-6|.|TRBJ2-7
TGTGCCAGCAGCTTGTACGGGAACGAGCAGTACTTC
CASSLYGNEQYF
>.|TRBV2|TRBD2|TRBJ2-2
TGTGCCAGCAGGGGGACTAGCAACACCGGGGAGCTGTTTTTT
CASRGTSNTGELFF
>.|TRBV2|.|TRBJ2-5
TGTGCCAGCAGAGCGGGACAAAAAGAGACCCAGTACTTC
CASRAGQKETQYF
>.|TRBV5-6|TRBD1|TRBJ1-2
TGTGCCAGCAGCTTGGCCACAGGGGGTTGGTATGGCTACACCTTC
CASSLATGGWYGYTF
>once|TRBV2|.|TRBJ2-5
TGTGCCAGCAGTGATCTACGATTAGACAAGCAAGAGACCCAGTACTTC
CASSDLRLDKQETQYF
>.|TRBV5-1|.|TRBJ2-3
TGCGCCAGCAGCGTAGCCCACACAGATACGCAGTATTTT
CASSVAHTDTQYF
>.|TRBV9|.|TRBJ2-1
TGTGCCAGCAGCGTAGGGAGTTACAGGGCCCCCAATGAGCAGTTCTTC
CASSVGSYRAPNEQFF
>once|TRBV5-1|.|TRBJ1-4
TGCGCCAGCAGCTTGGGGTCGGATCTAGGTGAAAAACTGTTTTTT
CASSLGSDLGEKLFF
>.|TRBV6-5|TRBD2|TRBJ2-1
TGTGCCAGCAGTTCCACTAGCGGGGGGGCCCAAGGGCAGTTCTTC
CASSSTSGGAQGQFF
>.|TRBV4-3|TRBD2|TRBJ2-3
TGCGCCAGCAGCCAAGATAGGCTAGCGGGGGGCGGTAACTCAGATACGCAGTATTTT
CASSQDRLAGGGNSDTQYF
>.|TRBV6-5|.|TRBJ1-4
TGTGCCAGCAGTTACGTGGCCTCTAGTAATGAAAAACTGTTTTTT
CASSYVASSNEKLFF
>.|TRBV9|TRBD2|TRBJ2-1
TGTGCCAGCAGCCCCGCCGGGGGGGGCCTGGACAATGAGCAGTTCTTC
CASSPAGGGLDNEQFF
>.|TRBV19|.|TRBJ1-5
TGTGCCAGTAGTACCCACACAGGGTATGGCAATCAGCCCCAGCATTTT
CASSTHTGYGNQPQHF
>.|TRBV9|.|TRBJ2-7
TGTGCCAGCAGCGTAGGGGGCTCGCTCCTGAGGAGCGAGCAGTACTTC
CASSVGGSLLRSEQYF
>.|TRBV15|.|TRBJ2-5
TGTGCCACCAGCAGAGATCCGGCAGGGTTTGGTCAGGAGACCCAGTACTTC
CATSRDPAGFGQETQYF
>.|TRBV4-2|.|TRBJ2-3
TGTGCCAGCAGCCGATCCTCACTAGCCGACACAGATACGCAGTATTTT
CASSRSSLADTDTQYF
>.|TRBV18|TRBD1|TRBJ1-2
TGTGCCAGCTCACCAGCTCGACAGGGTAATGGCTACACCTTC
CASSPARQGNGYTF
>.|TRBV5-1|.|TRBJ1-5
TGCGCCAGCAGCCAACAGGGAGAGGGTCAGCCCCAGCATTTT
CASSQQGEGQPQHF
>.|TRBV6-1|.|TRBJ1-3
TGTGCCAGCAGTGACAGGGCATCTGGAAACACCATATATTTT
CASSDRASGNTIYF
>.|TRBV18|.|TRBJ1-2
TGTGCCAGCTCACAACAACAGTCTAGATCGGGAGGCTACACCTTC
CASSQQQSRSGGYTF
>.|TRBV5-1|.|TRBJ1-2
TGCGCCAGCAGCTTGTCCGGGGACTATGGCTACACCTTC
CASSLSGDYGYTF
>.|TRBV7-2|TRBD2|TRBJ2-3
TGTGCCAGCGAGCGGGGGGGCCAAGATACGCAGTATTTT
CASERGGQDTQYF
>.|TRBV19|.|TRBJ1-1
TGTGCCAGTAGTATAGGGCAGCTAGACGACACTGAAGCTTTCTTT
CASSIGQLDDTEAFF
>.|TRBV5-1|.|TRBJ1-1
TGCGCCAGCAGCCCTCAGGGGAACACTGAAGCTTTCTTT
CASSPQGNTEAFF
>.|TRBV9|TRBD1|TRBJ1-2
TGTGCCAGCAGCGGAGAGGGAGACAGGGTCTATGGCTACACCTTC
CASSGEGDRVYGYTF
>once|TRBV29-1|.|TRBJ1-2
TGCAGCGTCGCCGGGTCTAGCGATGGCTACACCTTC
CSVAGSSDGYTF
>.|TRBV29-1|TRBD1|TRBJ2-1
TGCAGCGTTGTTGGGGGGACAGGGGCCAATGAGCAGTTCTTC
CSVVGGTGANEQFF
>.|TRBV5-1|.|TRBJ1-1
TGCGCCAGCAGCGATGACCCGGGAGTACGCACTGAAGCTTTCTTT
CASSDDPGVRTEAFF
>.|TRBV5-4|.|TRBJ1-4
TGTGCCAGCAGGGCGGAATTTAATGAAAAACTGTTTTTT
CASRAEFNEKLFF
>.|TRBV30|TRBD1|TRBJ1-2
TGTGCCTGGAGTGTTGGACAGGGGGATGGCTACACCTTC
CAWSVGQGDGYTF
>once|TRBV19|.|TRBJ2-5
TGTGCCAGTAGTATAGATGGAGGGGGCGTAGAGACCCAGTACTTC
CASSIDGGGVETQYF
>few|TRBV5-6|TRBD1|TRBJ1-1
TGTGCCAGCAGTTTATGGTCACTGACAGGGGGGAAGAACACTGAAGCTTTCTTT
CASSLWSLTGGKNTEAFF
>.|TRBV7-3|.|TRBJ2-3
TGTGCCAGCAGCGGCGGCTTGGGGACTGGTACGCAGTATTTT
CASSGGLGTGTQYF
>.|TRBV5-4|TRBD1|TRBJ2-5
TGTGCCAGCAGCTTGGACAGGGGGCACGAAAGGGAGACCCAGTACTTC
CASSLDRGHERETQYF